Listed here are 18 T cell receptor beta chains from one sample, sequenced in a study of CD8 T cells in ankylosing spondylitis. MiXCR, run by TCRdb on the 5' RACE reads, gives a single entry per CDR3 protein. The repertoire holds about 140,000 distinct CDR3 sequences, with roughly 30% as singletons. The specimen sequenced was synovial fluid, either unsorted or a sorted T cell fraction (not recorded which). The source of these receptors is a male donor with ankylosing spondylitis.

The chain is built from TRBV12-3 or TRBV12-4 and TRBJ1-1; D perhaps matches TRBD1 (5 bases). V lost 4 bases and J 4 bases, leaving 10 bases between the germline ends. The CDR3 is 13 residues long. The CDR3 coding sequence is TGTGCCAGCAGTTCCGGACACACCACTGAAGCTTTCTTT. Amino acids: CASSSGHTTEAFF.

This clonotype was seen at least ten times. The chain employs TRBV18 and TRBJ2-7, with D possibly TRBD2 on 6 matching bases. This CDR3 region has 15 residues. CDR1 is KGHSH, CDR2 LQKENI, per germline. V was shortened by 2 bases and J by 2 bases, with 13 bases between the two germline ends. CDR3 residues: CASSPARDLTYEQYF. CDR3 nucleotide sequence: TGTGCCAGCTCACCAGCCCGGGACTTAACCTACGAGCAGTACTTC.

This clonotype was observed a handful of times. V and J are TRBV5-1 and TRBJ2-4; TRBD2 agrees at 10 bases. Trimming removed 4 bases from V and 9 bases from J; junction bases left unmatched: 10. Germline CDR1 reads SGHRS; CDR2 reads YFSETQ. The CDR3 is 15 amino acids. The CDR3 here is CASSKVAGGDRIQYF. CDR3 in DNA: TGCGCCAGCAGCAAAGTAGCGGGAGGTGATCGCATTCAGTACTTC.

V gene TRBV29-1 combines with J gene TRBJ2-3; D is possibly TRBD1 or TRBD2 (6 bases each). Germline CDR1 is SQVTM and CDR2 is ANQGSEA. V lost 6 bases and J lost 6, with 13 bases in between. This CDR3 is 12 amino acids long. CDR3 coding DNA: TGCAGCGTCATCCCGGGGGCGGATACGCAGTATTTT. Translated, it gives CSVIPGADTQYF.

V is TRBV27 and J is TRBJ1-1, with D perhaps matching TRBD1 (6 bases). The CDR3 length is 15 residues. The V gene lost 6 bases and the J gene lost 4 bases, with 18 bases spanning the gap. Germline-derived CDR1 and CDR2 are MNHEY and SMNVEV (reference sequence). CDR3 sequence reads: CASRASRGRLTEAFF. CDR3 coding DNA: TGTGCCAGCAGAGCCTCCCGGGGGCGCCTCACTGAAGCTTTCTTT.

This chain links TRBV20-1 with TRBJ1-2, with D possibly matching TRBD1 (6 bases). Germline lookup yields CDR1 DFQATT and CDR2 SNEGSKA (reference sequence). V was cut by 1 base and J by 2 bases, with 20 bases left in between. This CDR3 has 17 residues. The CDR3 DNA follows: TGCAGTGCTAGAGGCAGGGGACAAGGGCGGGCCAACTATGGCTACACCTTC. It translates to CSARGRGQGRANYGYTF.

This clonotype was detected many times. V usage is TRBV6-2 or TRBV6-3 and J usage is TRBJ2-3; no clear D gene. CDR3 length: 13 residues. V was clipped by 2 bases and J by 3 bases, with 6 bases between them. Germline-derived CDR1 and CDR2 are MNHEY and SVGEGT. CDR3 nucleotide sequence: TGTGCCAGCAGTTACCCTACTACAGATACGCAGTATTTT. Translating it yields CASSYPTTDTQYF.

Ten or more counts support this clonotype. CDR3 amino acids: CSASVNTGELFF. For the CDR3, the DNA is TGCAGTGCTAGCGTGAACACCGGGGAGCTGTTTTTT. The chain combines TRBV20-1 with TRBJ2-2; D gene uncertain. CDR1 DFQATT and CDR2 SNEGSKA come from the germline V gene (reference sequence). The CDR3 runs to 12 residues. V was trimmed by 3 bases and J by 1 base, leaving 3 bases between them.

The CDR3 region is CAISVRREDTDTQYF. The CDR3 bases are TGTGCCATCAGTGTAAGGCGGGAGGACACAGATACGCAGTATTTT. The chain employs TRBV10-3 and TRBJ2-3; 8 positions match TRBD2. Trimming at V came to 4 bases and at J to 2 bases, leaving 5 bases not matched to a gene. CDR1 is ENHRY and CDR2 is SYGVKD in the germline V gene. This CDR3 contains 15 residues.

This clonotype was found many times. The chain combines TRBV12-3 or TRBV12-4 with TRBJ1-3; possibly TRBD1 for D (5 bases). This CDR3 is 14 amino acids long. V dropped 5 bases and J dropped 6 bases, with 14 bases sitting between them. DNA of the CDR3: TGTGCCAGCAGTGCTTCATGGACAACAAACACCATATATTTT. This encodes CASSASWTTNTIYF.

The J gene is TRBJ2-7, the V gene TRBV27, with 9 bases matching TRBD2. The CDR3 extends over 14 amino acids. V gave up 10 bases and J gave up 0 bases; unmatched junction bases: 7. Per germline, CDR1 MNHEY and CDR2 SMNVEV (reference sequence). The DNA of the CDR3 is TGTGCCACCGCTCTAGCGGGGTACTCCTACGAGCAGTACTTC. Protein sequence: CATALAGYSYEQYF.

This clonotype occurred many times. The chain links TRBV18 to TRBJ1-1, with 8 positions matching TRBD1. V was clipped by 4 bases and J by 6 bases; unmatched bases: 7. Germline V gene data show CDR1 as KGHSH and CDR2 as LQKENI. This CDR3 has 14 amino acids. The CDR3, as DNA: TGTGCCAGCTCACGTTCCGCAGGGGGCTCTGAAGCTTTCTTT. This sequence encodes CASSRSAGGSEAFF.

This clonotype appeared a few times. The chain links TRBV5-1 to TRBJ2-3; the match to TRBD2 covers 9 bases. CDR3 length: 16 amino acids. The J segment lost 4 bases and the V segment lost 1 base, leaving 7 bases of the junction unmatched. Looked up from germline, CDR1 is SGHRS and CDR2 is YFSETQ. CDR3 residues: CASSLWPAGGPDTQYF. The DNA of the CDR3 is TGCGCCAGCAGCTTGTGGCCAGCGGGGGGCCCAGATACGCAGTATTTT.

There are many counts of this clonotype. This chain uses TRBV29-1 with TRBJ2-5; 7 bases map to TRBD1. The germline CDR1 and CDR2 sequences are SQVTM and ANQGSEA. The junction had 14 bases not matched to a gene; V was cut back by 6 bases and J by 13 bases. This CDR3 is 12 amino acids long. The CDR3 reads CSVVTGSWVWYF. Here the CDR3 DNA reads TGCAGCGTCGTGACAGGGTCTTGGGTTTGGTACTTC.

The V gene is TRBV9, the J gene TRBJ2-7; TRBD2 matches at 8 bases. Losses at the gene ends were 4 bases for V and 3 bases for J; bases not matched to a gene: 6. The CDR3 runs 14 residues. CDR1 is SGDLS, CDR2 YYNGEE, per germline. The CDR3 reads CASSPGGLNYEQYF. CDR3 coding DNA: TGTGCCAGCAGCCCGGGGGGGCTTAACTACGAGCAGTACTTC.

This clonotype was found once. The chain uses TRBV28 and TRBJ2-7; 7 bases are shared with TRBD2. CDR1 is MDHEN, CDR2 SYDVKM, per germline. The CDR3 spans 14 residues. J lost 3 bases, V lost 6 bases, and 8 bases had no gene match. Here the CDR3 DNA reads TGTGCCAGCAGCCGGTGGCGGGAGAACTACGAGCAGTACTTC. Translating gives CASSRWRENYEQYF.

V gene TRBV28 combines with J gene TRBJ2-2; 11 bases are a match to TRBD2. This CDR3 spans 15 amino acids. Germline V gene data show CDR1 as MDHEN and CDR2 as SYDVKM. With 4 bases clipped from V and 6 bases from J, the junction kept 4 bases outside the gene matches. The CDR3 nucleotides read TGTGCCAGCAGTTCTCATAGCGGGAGGGCCGGGGAGCTGTTTTTT. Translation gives CASSSHSGRAGELFF.

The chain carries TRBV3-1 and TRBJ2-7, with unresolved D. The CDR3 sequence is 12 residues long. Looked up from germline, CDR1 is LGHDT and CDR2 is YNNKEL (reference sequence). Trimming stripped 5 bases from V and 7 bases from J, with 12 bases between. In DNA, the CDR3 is TGTGCCAGCAGCTACTCCAAGTGGGAGCAGTACTTC. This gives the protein CASSYSKWEQYF.